The source of this T cell receptor beta chain is a study of blood T cell repertoires in COVID-19. Generated by immunoSEQ multiplex PCR, the TCRdb table keeps only in-frame clones and is missing some. The sample yields about 330,000 clones, around 90% seen once. The CDR3 extends over 17 amino acids. V shed 4 bases and J 6 bases; nucleotides not matched to a gene: 12. The germline CDR1 and CDR2 sequences are MNHEY and SMNVEV (reference sequence). Cohort 3 recovered donors had two negative PCRs, clearance, or symptom resolution. The sequence derives from a woman aged 25 to 39 who had recovered from COVID-19. Sequencing input: PBMCs or T cells enriched from blood (not recorded which). V usage is TRBV27 and J usage is TRBJ2-1, with 10 positions matching TRBD2. The CDR3 loop reads CASSSLALAGEGNEQFF. CDR3 bases: TGTGCCAGCAGTTCGTTGGCCCTAGCGGGAGAGGGCAATGAGCAGTTCTTC.